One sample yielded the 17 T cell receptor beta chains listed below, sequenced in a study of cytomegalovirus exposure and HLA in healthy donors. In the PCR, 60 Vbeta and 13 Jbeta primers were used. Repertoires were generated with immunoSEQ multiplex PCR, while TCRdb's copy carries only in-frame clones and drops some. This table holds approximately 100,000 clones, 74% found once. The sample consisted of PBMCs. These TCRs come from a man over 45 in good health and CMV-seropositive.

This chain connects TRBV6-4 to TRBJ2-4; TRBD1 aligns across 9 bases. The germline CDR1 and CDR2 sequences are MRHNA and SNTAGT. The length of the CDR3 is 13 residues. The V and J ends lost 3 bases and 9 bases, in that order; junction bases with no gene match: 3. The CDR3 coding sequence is TGTGCCAGCAGTGAAGGGACAGGGACCATTCAGTACTTC. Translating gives CASSEGTGTIQYF.

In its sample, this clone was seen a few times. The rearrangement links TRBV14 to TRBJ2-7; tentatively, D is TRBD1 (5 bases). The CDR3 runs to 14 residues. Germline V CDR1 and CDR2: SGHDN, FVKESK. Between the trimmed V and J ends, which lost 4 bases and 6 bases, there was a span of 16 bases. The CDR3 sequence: CASSLSRWGSEQYF. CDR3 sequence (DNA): TGTGCCAGCAGCCTTAGCAGGTGGGGCTCCGAGCAGTACTTC.

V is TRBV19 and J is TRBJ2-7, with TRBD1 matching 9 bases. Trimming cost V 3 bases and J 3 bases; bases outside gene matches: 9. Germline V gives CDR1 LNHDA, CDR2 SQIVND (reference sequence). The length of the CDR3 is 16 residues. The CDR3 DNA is TGTGCCAGTAGTATGGTATTGGGGACAGGGTACTACGAGCAGTACTTC. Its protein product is CASSMVLGTGYYEQYF.

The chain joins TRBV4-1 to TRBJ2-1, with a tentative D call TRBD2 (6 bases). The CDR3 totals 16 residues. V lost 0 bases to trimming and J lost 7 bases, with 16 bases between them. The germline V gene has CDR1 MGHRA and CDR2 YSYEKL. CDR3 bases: TGCGCCAGCAGCCAAGATTTTCTTGGAGGGCAGAATGAGCAGTTCTTC. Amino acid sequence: CASSQDFLGGQNEQFF.

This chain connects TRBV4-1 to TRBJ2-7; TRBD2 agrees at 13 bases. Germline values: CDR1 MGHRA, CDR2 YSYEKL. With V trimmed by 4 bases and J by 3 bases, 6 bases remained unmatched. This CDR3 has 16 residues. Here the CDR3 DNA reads TGCGCCAGCAGCCCCGTGGGACTAGCGGGGTTCTACGAGCAGTACTTC. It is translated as CASSPVGLAGFYEQYF.

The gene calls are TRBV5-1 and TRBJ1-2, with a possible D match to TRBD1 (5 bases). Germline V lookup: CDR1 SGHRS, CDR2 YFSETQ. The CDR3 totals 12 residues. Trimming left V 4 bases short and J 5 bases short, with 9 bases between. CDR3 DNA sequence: TGCGCCAGCAGCATTGACAGTTATGGCTACACCTTC. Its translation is CASSIDSYGYTF. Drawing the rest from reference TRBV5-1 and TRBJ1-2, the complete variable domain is KAGVTQTPRYLIKTRGQQVTLSCSPISGHRSVSWYQQTPGQGLQFLFEYFSETQRNKGNFPGRFSGRQFSNSRSEMNVSTLELGDSALYLCASSIDSYGYTFGSGTRLTVV.

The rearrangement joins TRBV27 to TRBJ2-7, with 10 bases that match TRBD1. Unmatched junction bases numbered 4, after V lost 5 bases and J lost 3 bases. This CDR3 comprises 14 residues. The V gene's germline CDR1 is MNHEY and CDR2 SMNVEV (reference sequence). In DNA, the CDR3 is TGTGCCAGCAGTATGAGGACAGGGGGCTACGAGCAGTACTTC. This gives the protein CASSMRTGGYEQYF.

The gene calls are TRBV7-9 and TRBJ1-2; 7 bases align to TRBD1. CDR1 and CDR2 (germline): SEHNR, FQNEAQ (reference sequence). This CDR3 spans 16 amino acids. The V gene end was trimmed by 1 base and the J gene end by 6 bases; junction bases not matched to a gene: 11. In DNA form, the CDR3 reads TGTGCCAGCAGCTTAGATTCCGCCGGGACAGCTGATGGCTACACCTTC. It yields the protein CASSLDSAGTADGYTF.

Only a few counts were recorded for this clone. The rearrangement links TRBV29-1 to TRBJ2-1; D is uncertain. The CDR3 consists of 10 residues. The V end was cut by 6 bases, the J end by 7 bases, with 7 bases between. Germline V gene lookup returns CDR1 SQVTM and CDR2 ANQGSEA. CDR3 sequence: CSVRINEQFF. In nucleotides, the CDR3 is TGCAGCGTCCGTATTAATGAGCAGTTCTTC.

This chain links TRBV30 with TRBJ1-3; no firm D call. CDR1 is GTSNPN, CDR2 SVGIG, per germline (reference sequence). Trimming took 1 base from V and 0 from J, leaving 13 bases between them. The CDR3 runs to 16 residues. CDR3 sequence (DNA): TGTGCCTGGAGTGCTTTCCAGGTGGTCTCTGGAAACACCATATATTTT. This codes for CAWSAFQVVSGNTIYF.

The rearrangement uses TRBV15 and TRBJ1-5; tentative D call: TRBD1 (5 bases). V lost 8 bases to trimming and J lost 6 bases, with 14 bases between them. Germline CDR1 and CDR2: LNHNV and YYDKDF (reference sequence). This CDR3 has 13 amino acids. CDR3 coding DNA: TGTGCCACCGCGGGGCCGGCGGGTCAGCCCCAGCATTTT. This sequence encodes CATAGPAGQPQHF.

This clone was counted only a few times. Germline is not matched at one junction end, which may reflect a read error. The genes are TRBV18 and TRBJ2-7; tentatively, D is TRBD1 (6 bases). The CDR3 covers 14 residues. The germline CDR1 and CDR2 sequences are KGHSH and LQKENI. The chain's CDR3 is CASTPSTGTGEQYF. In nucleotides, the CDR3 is TGTGCCAGCACACCCTCGACAGGTACTGGGGAGCAGTACTTC.

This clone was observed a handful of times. CDR3 nucleotide sequence: TGTGCCAGCAGCTCTTCGGGGGACAGGGTCTCCTACGAGCAGTACTTC. Translating gives CASSSSGDRVSYEQYF. The chain uses TRBV11-2 and TRBJ2-7; 9 nucleotides align to TRBD1. Germline-derived CDR1 and CDR2 are SGHAT and FQNNGV. The V gene end was trimmed by 4 bases and the J gene end by 0 bases; junction bases not matched to a gene: 7. This CDR3 spans 16 amino acids.

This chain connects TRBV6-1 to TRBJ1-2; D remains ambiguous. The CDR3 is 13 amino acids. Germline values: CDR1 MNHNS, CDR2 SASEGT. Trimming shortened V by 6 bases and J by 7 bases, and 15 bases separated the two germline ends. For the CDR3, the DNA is TGTGCCAGCAGAGGTCGGGGTTTTGGTGGCTACACCTTC. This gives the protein CASRGRGFGGYTF.

The CDR3 nucleotides read TGTGCCAGCACTCCTAGCCTCAGGGGGAGGTTGGCCGGGGAGCTGTTTTTT. The encoded protein is CASTPSLRGRLAGELFF. V and J are TRBV27 and TRBJ2-2; possible D gene TRBD1, 7 bases. Per the germline V gene, CDR1 is MNHEY and CDR2 is SMNVEV (reference sequence). The CDR3 is 17 residues long. V was cut by 7 bases and J by 6 bases, with 24 bases left in between.

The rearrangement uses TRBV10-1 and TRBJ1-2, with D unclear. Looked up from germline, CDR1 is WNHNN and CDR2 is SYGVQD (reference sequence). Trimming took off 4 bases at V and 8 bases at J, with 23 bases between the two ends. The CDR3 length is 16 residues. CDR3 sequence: CASSANIGSPRRGYTF. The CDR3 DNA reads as TGCGCCAGCAGTGCAAATATCGGCAGCCCTAGGAGGGGCTACACCTTC.

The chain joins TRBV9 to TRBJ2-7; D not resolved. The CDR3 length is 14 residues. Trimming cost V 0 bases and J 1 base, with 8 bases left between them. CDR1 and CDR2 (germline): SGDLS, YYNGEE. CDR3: CASSVDNYSYEQYF. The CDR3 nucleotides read TGTGCCAGCAGCGTAGACAACTATTCCTACGAGCAGTACTTC. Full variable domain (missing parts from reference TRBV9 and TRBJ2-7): DSGVTQTPKHLITATGQRVTLRCSPRSGDLSVYWYQQSLDQGLQFLIQYYNGEERAKGNILERFSAQQFPDLHSELNLSSLELGDSALYFCASSVDNYSYEQYFGPGTRLTVT.